What follows is one TCR beta chain and its context. The data are from a study of blood T cell repertoires in COVID-19. This CDR3 region has 16 residues. Germline V gives CDR1 KGHSH, CDR2 LQKENI. With 0 bases removed from V and 4 bases from J, the gap between germline ends came to 15 bases. The table came from immunoSEQ multiplex PCR; TCRdb's copy has only in-frame clones and leaves some out. The sample shows 40,000 to 55,000 clones, around 89% of them seen only once. The source is a human donor in a cohort sampled during active COVID-19. The J gene is TRBJ1-1, the V gene TRBV18; D gene ambiguous. Sequences were obtained from peripheral blood. The CDR3 loop reads CASSPPGLIGGTEAFF. The CDR3 nucleotides are TGTGCCAGCTCACCACCGGGCTTAATAGGAGGCACTGAAGCTTTCTTT. The complete variable domain, with remaining parts taken from reference TRBV18 and TRBJ1-1, reads NAGVMQNPRHLVRRRGQEARLRCSPMKGHSHVYWYRQLPEEGLKFMVYLQKENIIDESGMPKERFSAEFPKEGPSILRIQQVVRGDSAAYFCASSPPGLIGGTEAFFGQGTRLTVV.